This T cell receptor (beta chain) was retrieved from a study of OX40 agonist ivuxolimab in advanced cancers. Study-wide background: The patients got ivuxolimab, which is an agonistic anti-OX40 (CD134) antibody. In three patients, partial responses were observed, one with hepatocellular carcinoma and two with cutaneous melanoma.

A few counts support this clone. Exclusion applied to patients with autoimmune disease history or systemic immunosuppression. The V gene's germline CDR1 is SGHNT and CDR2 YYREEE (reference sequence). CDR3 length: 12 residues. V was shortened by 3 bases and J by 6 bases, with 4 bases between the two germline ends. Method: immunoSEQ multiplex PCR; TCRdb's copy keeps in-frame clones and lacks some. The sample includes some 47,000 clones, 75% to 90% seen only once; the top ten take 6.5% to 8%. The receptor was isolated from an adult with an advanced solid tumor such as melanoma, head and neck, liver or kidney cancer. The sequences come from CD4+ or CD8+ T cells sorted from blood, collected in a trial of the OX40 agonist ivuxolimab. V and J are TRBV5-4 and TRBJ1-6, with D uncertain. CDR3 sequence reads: CASSSTNSPLHF. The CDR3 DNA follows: TGTGCCAGCAGCTCGACTAATTCACCCCTCCACTTT.